This T cell receptor beta chain was profiled in a study of T cells after somatic rescue of genetic block. There are 14 residues in the CDR3. CDR1 and CDR2 from the germline V gene are SNHLY and FYNNEI. With V trimmed by 4 bases and J by 6 bases, 6 bases remained unmatched. The method was immunoSEQ multiplex PCR; TCRdb's version includes in-frame clones alone and lacks a portion of them. In the table there are roughly 70,000 clones, approximately 90% of which are singletons. The sequenced material came from peripheral blood mononuclear cells (PBMCs). This chain connects TRBV2 to TRBJ2-3; 8 nucleotides agree with TRBD1. This receptor was identified in a man aged 40-49 years. The CDR3 nucleotides are TGTGCCAGCAGTGGAGACAGGGGACTGGATACGCAGTATTTT. It yields the protein CASSGDRGLDTQYF.